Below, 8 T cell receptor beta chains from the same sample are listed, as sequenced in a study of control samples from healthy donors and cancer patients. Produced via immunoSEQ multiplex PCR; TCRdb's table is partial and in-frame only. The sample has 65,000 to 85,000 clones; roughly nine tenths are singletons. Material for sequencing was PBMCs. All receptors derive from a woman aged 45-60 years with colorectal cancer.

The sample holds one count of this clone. CDR3 coding DNA: TGTGCCTGGAGTGTCTCCGGGACGGGAGATAAGCCCCAGCATTTT. Its protein product is CAWSVSGTGDKPQHF. The genes are TRBV30 and TRBJ1-5, with a tentative D call TRBD1 (5 bases). The CDR3 covers 15 residues. Per germline, CDR1 GTSNPN and CDR2 SVGIG (reference sequence). V lost 0 bases to trimming and J lost 8 bases, with 17 bases between them.

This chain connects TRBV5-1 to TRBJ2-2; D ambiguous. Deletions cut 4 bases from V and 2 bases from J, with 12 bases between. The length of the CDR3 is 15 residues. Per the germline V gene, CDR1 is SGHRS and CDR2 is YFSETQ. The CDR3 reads CASSGVQPNTGELFF. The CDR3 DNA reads TGCGCCAGCAGCGGGGTACAGCCTAACACCGGGGAGCTGTTTTTT.

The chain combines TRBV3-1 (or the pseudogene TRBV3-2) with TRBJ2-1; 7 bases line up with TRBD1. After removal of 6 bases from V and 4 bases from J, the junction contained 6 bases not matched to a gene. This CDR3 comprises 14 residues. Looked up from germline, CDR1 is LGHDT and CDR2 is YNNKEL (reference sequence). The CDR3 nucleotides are TGTGCCAGCAGGACAGGGTTGACTTACAATGAGCAGTTCTTC. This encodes CASRTGLTYNEQFF.

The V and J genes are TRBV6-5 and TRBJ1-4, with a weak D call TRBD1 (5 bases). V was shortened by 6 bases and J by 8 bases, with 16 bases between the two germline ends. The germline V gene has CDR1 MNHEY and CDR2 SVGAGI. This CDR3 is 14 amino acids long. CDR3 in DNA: TGTGCCAGCAGCACAGACTCGGGACGGGAAAAACTGTTTTTT. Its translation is CASSTDSGREKLFF.

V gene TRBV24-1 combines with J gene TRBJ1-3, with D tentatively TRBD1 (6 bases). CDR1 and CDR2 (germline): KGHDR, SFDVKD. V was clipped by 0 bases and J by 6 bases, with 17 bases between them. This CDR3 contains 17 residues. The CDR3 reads CATSDLTREGDENTIYF. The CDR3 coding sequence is TGTGCCACCAGTGATTTGACTCGGGAGGGGGACGAAAACACCATATATTTT.

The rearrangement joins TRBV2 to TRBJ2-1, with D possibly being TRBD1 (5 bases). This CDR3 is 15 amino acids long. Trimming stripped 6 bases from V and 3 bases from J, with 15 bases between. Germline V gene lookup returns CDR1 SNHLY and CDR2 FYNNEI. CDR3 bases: TGTGCCAGCAGGGGGCAGGTGACGATCTACAATGAGCAGTTCTTC. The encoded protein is CASRGQVTIYNEQFF.

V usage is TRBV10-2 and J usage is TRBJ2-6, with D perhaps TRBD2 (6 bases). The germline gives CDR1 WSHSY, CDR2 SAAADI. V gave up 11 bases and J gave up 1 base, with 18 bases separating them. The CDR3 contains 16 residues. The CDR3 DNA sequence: TGCGCCGCGTATCCCGGCCGGGGGTCTGGGGCCAACGTCCTGACTTTC. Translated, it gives CAAYPGRGSGANVLTF.

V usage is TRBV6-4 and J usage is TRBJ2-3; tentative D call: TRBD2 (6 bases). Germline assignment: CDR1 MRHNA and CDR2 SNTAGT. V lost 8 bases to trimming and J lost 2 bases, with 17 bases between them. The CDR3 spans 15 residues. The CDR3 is CASAVGAGFTDTQYF. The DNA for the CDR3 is TGTGCCAGCGCGGTTGGGGCGGGATTCACAGATACGCAGTATTTT.